These 28 T cell receptor beta chains originate from one sample sequenced in a study of T cells in Graves' hyperthyroidism and ophthalmopathy. From RNA transcripts, TCR beta CDR3 regions were amplified. The HTBI set primed first-round TCR CDR3 RT-PCR. Each CDR3 protein is one row after TCRdb ran MiXCR on the multiplex PCR reads. The repertoire holds around 580,000 distinct CDR3 sequences, with around 46% as singletons. The sequencing sample was made of peripheral blood or thyroid tissue (not recorded which). The receptors originated from a woman between 18 and 30 years old with Graves' hyperthyroidism.

This clonotype was detected many times. Germline and junction disagree at one end, which may indicate a read error. The chain uses TRBV11-2 and TRBJ1-2; D uncertain. There are 14 residues in the CDR3. Germline V gene sequence: CDR1 SGHAT, CDR2 FQNNGV. The CDR3 DNA reads as TGTGCCAGCAGCCTAGACCCAGGAAACTATGGCTACACCTTC. Its translation: CASSLDPGNYGYTF.

At least ten counts were recorded for this clonotype. The CDR3, as DNA: TGTGCCAGCAGCCCAGGGACTAGCACGAACACCGGGGAGCTGTTTTTT. Translation gives CASSPGTSTNTGELFF. V and J are TRBV7-3 and TRBJ2-2; 9 bases fit TRBD2. The CDR3 is 16 amino acids. CDR1 and CDR2 from the germline V gene are SGHTA and FQGTGA. V was clipped by 5 bases and J by 0 bases; unmatched bases: 4.

Ten or more counts support this clonotype. The chain carries TRBV5-1 and TRBJ2-7; D unclear. CDR1 and CDR2 (germline): SGHRS, YFSETQ. V lost 4 bases and J lost 5, with 10 bases in between. The CDR3 has 12 amino acids. The CDR3 protein is CASSVSLDEQYF. The CDR3 DNA reads as TGCGCCAGCAGCGTCTCGTTGGACGAGCAGTACTTC. The entire variable domain, with the rest obtained from reference TRBV5-1 and TRBJ2-7, is as follows: KAGVTQTPRYLIKTRGQQVTLSCSPISGHRSVSWYQQTPGQGLQFLFEYFSETQRNKGNFPGRFSGRQFSNSRSEMNVSTLELGDSALYLCASSVSLDEQYFGPGTRLTVT.

Note on this clonotype: A read error may produce the germline difference seen at one junction end. The V call is TRBV30, the J call TRBJ1-3; D is unresolved. CDR3 length: 12 residues. The germline gives CDR1 GTSNPN, CDR2 SVGIG (reference sequence). The CDR3 bases are TGTGCCTGGAGCGAGCCTGGAAACGCCATATATTTT. Translation: CAWSEPGNAIYF.

In DNA form, the CDR3 reads TGCAGCTTGCGGACACGGTGGACTGAAGCTTTCTTT. It encodes CSLRTRWTEAFF. The rearrangement links TRBV29-1 to TRBJ1-1; D may be TRBD1 (5 bases). The CDR3 length is 12 residues. The germline V gene has CDR1 SQVTM and CDR2 ANQGSEA. With 8 bases removed from V and 5 bases from J, the gap between germline ends came to 15 bases. The entire variable domain, with the rest obtained from reference TRBV29-1 and TRBJ1-1, is as follows: SAVISQKPSRDICQRGTSLTIQCQVDSQVTMMFWYRQQPGQSLTLIATANQGSEATYESGFVIDKFPISRPNLTFSTLTVSNMSPEDSSIYLCSLRTRWTEAFFGQGTRLTVV.

The sample holds a few counts of this clonotype. The chain has TRBV5-4 and TRBJ2-3; 10 bases agree with TRBD2. Germline V gives CDR1 SGHNT, CDR2 YYREEE (reference sequence). The CDR3 runs to 16 residues. After removal of 4 bases from V and 5 bases from J, the junction contained 10 bases not matched to a gene. The CDR3 reads CASSPRAGGPGDTQYF. CDR3 bases: TGTGCCAGCAGCCCGCGAGCGGGAGGGCCCGGAGATACGCAGTATTTT.

This clonotype was counted between two and nine times. V and J are TRBV7-3 and TRBJ2-3, with no clear D. The V end was cut by 5 bases, the J end by 4 bases, with 16 bases between. Germline V CDR1 and CDR2: SGHTA, FQGTGA. This CDR3 is built from 15 residues. For the CDR3, the DNA is TGTGCCAGCAGCCAAGATCAGGCTGCCGCAGATACGCAGTATTTT. This translates into CASSQDQAAADTQYF.

The V gene is TRBV7-9, the J gene TRBJ2-7; TRBD2 matches at 10 bases. The CDR3 is made up of 15 amino acids. The V gene end was trimmed by 5 bases and the J gene end by 3 bases; junction bases not matched to a gene: 7. The V gene's germline CDR1 is SEHNR and CDR2 FQNEAQ (reference sequence). CDR3 coding DNA: TGTGCCAGCAGCAGAGCAGGGACTAGCGACTACGAGCAGTACTTC. It specifies CASSRAGTSDYEQYF.

This clonotype was seen only once. The chain joins TRBV2 to TRBJ2-5; TRBD2 matches 11 bases. With 10 bases clipped from V and 2 bases from J, the junction kept 6 bases outside the gene matches. Germline values: CDR1 SNHLY, CDR2 FYNNEI. This CDR3 is built from 14 residues. CDR3: CATEIAGGQETQYF. CDR3 DNA sequence: TGTGCCACCGAGATAGCGGGAGGGCAAGAGACCCAGTACTTC.

This clonotype was counted at least ten times. The J gene is TRBJ1-6, the V gene TRBV25-1; TRBD1 aligns across 7 bases. With 3 bases clipped from V and 5 bases from J, the junction kept 10 bases outside the gene matches. CDR3 size: 17 residues. Germline V gene lookup returns CDR1 MGHDK and CDR2 SYGVNS. The CDR3 loop reads CASSDPRGGRDNSPLHF. CDR3 sequence (DNA): TGTGCCAGCAGTGATCCCAGGGGGGGAAGGGATAATTCACCCCTCCACTTT. The full variable domain, in which reference TRBV25-1 and TRBJ1-6 provide the parts outside the CDR3, is EADIYQTPRYLVIGTGKKITLECSQTMGHDKMYWYQQDPGMELHLIHYSYGVNSTEKGDLSSESTVSRIRTEHFPLTLESARPSHTSQYLCASSDPRGGRDNSPLHFGNGTRLTVT.

A few counts support this clonotype. The rearrangement links TRBV5-4 to TRBJ2-7; D is unresolved. Germline loops: CDR1 SGHNT, CDR2 YYREEE (reference sequence). The V end was cut by 0 bases, the J end by 3 bases, with 13 bases between. This CDR3 spans 15 amino acids. CDR3 sequence (DNA): TGTGCCAGCAGCTTGGGAGAGGAGTTGGACTACGAGCAGTACTTC. It is translated as CASSLGEELDYEQYF.

Many counts were recorded for this clonotype. This rearrangement joins TRBV20-1 to TRBJ1-4, with D possibly being TRBD1 (5 bases). Per germline, CDR1 DFQATT and CDR2 SNEGSKA (reference sequence). This CDR3 is built from 15 residues. V was shortened by 2 bases and J by 8 bases, with 18 bases between the two germline ends. The CDR3 reads CSARSAGAGGEKLFF. CDR3 in DNA: TGCAGTGCTAGATCCGCGGGAGCTGGGGGAGAAAAACTGTTTTTT.

A note on this clonotype: The junction differs from germline at one of its ends, possibly a read error. The chain uses TRBV7-8 and TRBJ1-2; D uncertain. The CDR3 contains 14 residues. CDR1 is SGHVS, CDR2 FQNEAQ, per germline. The CDR3 DNA reads as TGTGCCAGCAGCTTCCCGGGAGGAAACTATGGCTGCACCTTC. It specifies CASSFPGGNYGCTF. Full variable domain (remainder filled in from reference TRBV7-8 and TRBJ1-2): GAGVSQSPRYKVAKRGQDVALRCDPISGHVSLFWYQQALGQGPEFLTYFQNEAQLDKSGLPSDRFFAERPEGSVSTLKIQRTQQEDSAVYLCASSFPGGNYGCTFGSGTRLTVV.

V and J are TRBV6-2 or TRBV6-3 and TRBJ1-1, with D maybe TRBD1 (6 bases). The CDR3 is made up of 14 amino acids. The V gene lost 5 bases and the J gene lost 5 bases, with 15 bases spanning the gap. The germline gives CDR1 MNHEY, CDR2 SVGEGT. The CDR3 spells CASSPPDRRTEAFF. The DNA for the CDR3 is TGTGCCAGCAGTCCTCCGGACAGAAGAACTGAAGCTTTCTTT.

In its sample, this clonotype was seen a few times. The V and J genes are TRBV6-2 or TRBV6-3 and TRBJ1-4; D unclear. The CDR3 extends over 14 amino acids. Between the trimmed V and J ends, which lost 7 bases and 8 bases, there was a span of 17 bases. Germline V gene data show CDR1 as MNHEY and CDR2 as SVGEGT. The DNA for the CDR3 is TGTGCCAGCACCCCCCACATAAAGGTGGAAAAACTGTTTTTT. This gives the protein CASTPHIKVEKLFF.

This clonotype was seen only once. The rearrangement uses TRBV29-1 and TRBJ1-1; no definite D call. This CDR3 comprises 12 residues. V dropped 5 bases and J dropped 6 bases, with 13 bases sitting between them. Germline CDR1 SQVTM, CDR2 ANQGSEA. CDR3 DNA sequence: TGCAGCGTTAGGGCAGTGATGGCTGAAGCTTTCTTT. This sequence encodes CSVRAVMAEAFF.

The count of this clonotype is one. One end of the junction does not line up with germline, which may come from a read error. J is TRBJ1-1 and V is TRBV7-9; TRBD1 aligns across 11 bases. The CDR3 has 15 amino acids. Germline CDR1 SEHNR, CDR2 FQNEAQ (reference sequence). The CDR3 nucleotides are TGCGCCAGCAGACACGGACAGGGGGCGAACACTGAAGCTTTCTTT. This encodes CASRHGQGANTEAFF.

The chain is built from TRBV7-2 and TRBJ2-5; TRBD2 aligns across 8 bases. This CDR3 has 16 residues. Germline V gives CDR1 SGHTA, CDR2 FQGNSA. The V and J ends lost 1 base and 1 base, in that order; junction bases with no gene match: 5. In DNA, the CDR3 is TGTGCCAGCAGCTTAGTAGGCGGGAGGACCCAAGAGACCCAGTACTTC. Protein sequence: CASSLVGGRTQETQYF.

This clonotype was observed many times. V and J are TRBV20-1 and TRBJ1-2, with no clear D. Germline CDR1 is DFQATT and CDR2 is SNEGSKA (reference sequence). Trimming stripped 5 bases from V and 11 bases from J, with 6 bases between. This CDR3 spans 8 amino acids. CDR3 bases: TGCAGTGCTGTGGGTTACACCTTC. Residues: CSAVGYTF.

This clonotype was seen repeatedly, ten times or more. The chain has TRBV10-3 and TRBJ2-7; D may match TRBD1 or TRBD2 (5 bases each). The CDR3 has 14 amino acids. From germline, CDR1 is ENHRY and CDR2 SYGVKD. The V and J ends lost 2 bases and 3 bases respectively, with 11 bases between them. As DNA, the CDR3 is TGTGCCATCAGTGAGCCGGGACCATACTACGAGCAGTACTTC. This sequence encodes CAISEPGPYYEQYF.

This clonotype has at least ten counts. V and J are TRBV6-1 and TRBJ2-2; perhaps TRBD1 as D (6 bases). V dropped 5 bases and J dropped 3 bases, with 10 bases sitting between them. This CDR3 comprises 14 residues. Germline V CDR1 and CDR2: MNHNS, SASEGT. In DNA, the CDR3 is TGTGCCAGCAGTCGAGGACAGTACACCGGGGAGCTGTTTTTT. Translation: CASSRGQYTGELFF.

This clonotype showed up many times. The rearrangement joins TRBV29-1 to TRBJ1-2; 11 bases are a match to TRBD1. There are 13 residues in the CDR3. V gave up 1 base and J gave up 6 bases; unmatched junction bases: 1. The germline gives CDR1 SQVTM, CDR2 ANQGSEA. CDR3 residues: CSVEGGQGDGYTF. The CDR3 nucleotides are TGCAGCGTTGAAGGGGGACAGGGGGATGGCTACACCTTC.

A word on this clonotype: A much larger clonotype is one base distant, so this may be a read error. The chain joins TRBV9 to TRBJ2-7; 9 nucleotides match TRBD1. J lost 3 bases, V lost 9 bases, and 10 bases had no gene match. Germline V lookup: CDR1 SGDLS, CDR2 YYNGEE. This CDR3 has 14 amino acids. The CDR3 loop is CATQAGTGSYEQYF. The CDR3 DNA is TGTGCCACCCAAGCCGGGACAGGGAGCTACGAGCAGTACTTC.

The V call is TRBV29-1, the J call TRBJ2-7, with D unresolved. The CDR3 covers 11 residues. V lost 4 bases to trimming and J lost 7 bases, with 11 bases between them. Germline CDR1 reads SQVTM; CDR2 reads ANQGSEA. The CDR3 here is CSVASGGEQYF. The CDR3 nucleotides are TGCAGCGTTGCATCGGGTGGGGAGCAGTACTTC.

This chain connects TRBV7-3 to TRBJ2-7; no firm D call. This CDR3 has 11 amino acids. CDR1 and CDR2 from the germline V gene are SGHTA and FQGTGA. Trimming took 5 bases from V and 7 from J, leaving 9 bases between them. CDR3 sequence (DNA): TGTGCCAGCAGCCCATCGCAAGAGCAGTACTTC. The encoded protein is CASSPSQEQYF. The full variable domain, completed using reference TRBV7-3 and TRBJ2-7, is GAGVSQTPSNKVTEKGKYVELRCDPISGHTALYWYRQSLGQGPEFLIYFQGTGAADDSGLPNDRFFAVRPEGSVSTLKIQRTERGDSAVYLCASSPSQEQYFGPGTRLTVT.

The CDR3: CAWSVGLYSNEKLFF. CDR3 coding DNA: TGTGCCTGGAGTGTTGGTTTGTACAGTAATGAAAAACTGTTTTTT. This sequence joins TRBV30 and TRBJ1-4; D not certain. Germline V gene lookup returns CDR1 GTSNPN and CDR2 SVGIG (reference sequence). V lost 0 bases and J 4 bases, leaving 12 bases between the germline ends. This CDR3 has 15 amino acids.

There are many counts of this clonotype. The V call is TRBV20-1, the J call TRBJ1-2, with D perhaps matching TRBD1 (5 bases). Germline loops: CDR1 DFQATT, CDR2 SNEGSKA (reference sequence). The CDR3 length is 14 residues. V lost 0 bases to trimming and J lost 6 bases, with 14 bases between them. Written as DNA, the CDR3 is TGCAGTGCTAGAGATCGGAAGGGGCGCGATGGCTACACCTTC. It encodes CSARDRKGRDGYTF.

This clonotype was seen ten or more times. The chain couples TRBV20-1 to TRBJ1-2; D remains unclear. V lost 5 bases to trimming and J lost 5 bases, with 12 bases between them. The germline V gene encodes CDR1 DFQATT and CDR2 SNEGSKA (reference sequence). This CDR3 has 12 residues. CDR3 residues: CSAPPVGYGYTF. Here the CDR3 DNA reads TGCAGTGCTCCCCCAGTGGGGTATGGCTACACCTTC.